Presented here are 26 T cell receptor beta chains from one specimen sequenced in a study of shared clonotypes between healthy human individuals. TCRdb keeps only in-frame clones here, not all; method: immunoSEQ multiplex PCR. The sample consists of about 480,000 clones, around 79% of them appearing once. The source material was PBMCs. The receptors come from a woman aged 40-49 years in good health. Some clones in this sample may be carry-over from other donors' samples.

As DNA, the CDR3 is TGTGCCAGTACCCAGGACGACAGCGGGCCCTACGAGCAGTACTTC. It yields the protein CASTQDDSGPYEQYF. J is TRBJ2-7 and V is TRBV19; D may be TRBD2 (6 bases). With 7 bases removed from V and 2 bases from J, the gap between germline ends came to 18 bases. Germline V gene sequence: CDR1 LNHDA, CDR2 SQIVND (reference sequence). The CDR3 sequence is 15 residues long.

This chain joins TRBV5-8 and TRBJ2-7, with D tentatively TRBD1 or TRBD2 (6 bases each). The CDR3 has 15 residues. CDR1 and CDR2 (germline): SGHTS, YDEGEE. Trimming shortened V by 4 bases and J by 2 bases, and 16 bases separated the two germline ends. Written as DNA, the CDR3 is TGTGCCAGCAGCCCCCCGCGGGACAATCCCTACGAGCAGTACTTC. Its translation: CASSPPRDNPYEQYF.

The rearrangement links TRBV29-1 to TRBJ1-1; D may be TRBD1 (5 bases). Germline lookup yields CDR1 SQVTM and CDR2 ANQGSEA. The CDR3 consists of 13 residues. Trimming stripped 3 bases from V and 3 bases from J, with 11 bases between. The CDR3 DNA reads TGCAGCGTTGATCTACCAGGGCACACTGAAGCTTTCTTT. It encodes CSVDLPGHTEAFF.

CDR3 region: CASSSARLTENEQFF. Written as DNA, the CDR3 is TGCGCCAGCAGCTCCGCCCGATTGACAGAGAATGAGCAGTTCTTC. J is TRBJ2-1 and V is TRBV5-1; D may be TRBD1 (5 bases). CDR1 and CDR2 from the germline V gene are SGHRS and YFSETQ. V was shortened by 3 bases and J by 7 bases, with 17 bases between the two germline ends. This CDR3 region has 15 residues.

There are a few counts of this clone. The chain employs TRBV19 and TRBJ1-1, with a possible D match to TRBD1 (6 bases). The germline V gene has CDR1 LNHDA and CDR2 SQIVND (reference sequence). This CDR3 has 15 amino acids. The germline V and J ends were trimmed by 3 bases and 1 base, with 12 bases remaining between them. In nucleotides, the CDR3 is TGTGCCAGTAGTATGAGCAGGGGCCGGAACACTGAAGCTTTCTTT. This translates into CASSMSRGRNTEAFF.

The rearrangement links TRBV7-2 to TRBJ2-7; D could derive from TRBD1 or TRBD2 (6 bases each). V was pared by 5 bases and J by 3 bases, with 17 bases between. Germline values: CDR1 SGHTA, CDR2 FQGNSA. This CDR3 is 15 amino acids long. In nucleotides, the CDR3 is TGTGCCAGCAGCCGGGGGCGAGAAGGGGGCTACGAGCAGTACTTC. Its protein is CASSRGREGGYEQYF.

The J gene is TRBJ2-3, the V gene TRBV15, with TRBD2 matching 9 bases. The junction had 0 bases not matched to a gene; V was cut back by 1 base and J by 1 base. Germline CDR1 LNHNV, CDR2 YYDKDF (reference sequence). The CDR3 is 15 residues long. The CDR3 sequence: CATSRGTSGTDTQYF. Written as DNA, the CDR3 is TGTGCCACCAGCAGAGGGACTAGCGGCACAGATACGCAGTATTTT.

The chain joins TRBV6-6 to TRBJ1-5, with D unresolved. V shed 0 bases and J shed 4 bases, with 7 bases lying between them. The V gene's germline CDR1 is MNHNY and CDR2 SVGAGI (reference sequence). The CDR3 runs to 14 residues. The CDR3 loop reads CASSYSRGNQPQHF. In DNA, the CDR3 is TGTGCCAGCAGTTACTCTCGGGGTAATCAGCCCCAGCATTTT.

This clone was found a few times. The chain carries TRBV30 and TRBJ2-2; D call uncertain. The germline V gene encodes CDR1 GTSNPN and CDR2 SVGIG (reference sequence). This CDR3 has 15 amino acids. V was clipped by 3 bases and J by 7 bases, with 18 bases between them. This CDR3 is CAWRASLHRGGELFF. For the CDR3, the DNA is TGTGCCTGGAGAGCCTCTCTCCATAGAGGCGGGGAGCTGTTTTTT.

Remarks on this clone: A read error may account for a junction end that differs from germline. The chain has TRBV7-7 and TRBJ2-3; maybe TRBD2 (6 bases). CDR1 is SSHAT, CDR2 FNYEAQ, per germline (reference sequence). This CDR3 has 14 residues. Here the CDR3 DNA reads TGTGCTAGCAGCTTAGGAGGGTTGGCAGATACGCAGTATTTT. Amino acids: CASSLGGLADTQYF. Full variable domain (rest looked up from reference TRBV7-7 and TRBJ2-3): GAGVSQSPRYKVTKRGQDVTLRCDPISSHATLYWYQQALGQGPEFLTYFNYEAQPDKSGLPSDRFSAERPEGSISTLTIQRTEQRDSAMYRCASSLGGLADTQYFGPGTRLTVL.

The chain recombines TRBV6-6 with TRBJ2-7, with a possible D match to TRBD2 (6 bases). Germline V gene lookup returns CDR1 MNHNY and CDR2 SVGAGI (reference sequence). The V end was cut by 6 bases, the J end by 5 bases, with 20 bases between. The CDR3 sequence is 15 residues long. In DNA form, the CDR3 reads TGTGCCAGCAGCCTTGGGACTCCCCAAGACCACGAGCAGTACTTC. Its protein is CASSLGTPQDHEQYF.

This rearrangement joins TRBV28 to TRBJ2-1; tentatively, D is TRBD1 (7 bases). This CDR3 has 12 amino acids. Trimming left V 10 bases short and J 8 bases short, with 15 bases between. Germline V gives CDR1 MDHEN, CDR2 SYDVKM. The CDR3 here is CATGLQGYEQFF. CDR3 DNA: TGTGCCACCGGACTACAGGGGTATGAGCAGTTCTTC.

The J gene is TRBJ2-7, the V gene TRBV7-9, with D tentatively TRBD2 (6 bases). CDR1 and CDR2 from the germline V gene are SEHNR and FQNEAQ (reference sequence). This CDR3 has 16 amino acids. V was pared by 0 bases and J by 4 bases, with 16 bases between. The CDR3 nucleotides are TGTGCCAGCAGCTTAGCCTCGGCTAGCGAGACTTACGAGCAGTACTTC. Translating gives CASSLASASETYEQYF.

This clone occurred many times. Here the CDR3 reads CASSRSPLGQGDTEAFF. In DNA form, the CDR3 reads TGCGCCAGCAGCCGATCCCCCCTTGGACAGGGAGACACTGAAGCTTTCTTT. This chain links TRBV5-1 with TRBJ1-1; 8 bases fit TRBD1. Unmatched junction bases numbered 14, after V lost 4 bases and J lost 3 bases. The germline CDR1 and CDR2 sequences are SGHRS and YFSETQ. This CDR3 contains 17 residues.

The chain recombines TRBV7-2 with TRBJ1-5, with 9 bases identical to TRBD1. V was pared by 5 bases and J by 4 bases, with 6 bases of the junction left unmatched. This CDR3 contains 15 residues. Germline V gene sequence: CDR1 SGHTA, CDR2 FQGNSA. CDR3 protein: CASSPGQGRNQPQHF. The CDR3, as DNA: TGTGCCAGCAGCCCCGGACAGGGGAGGAATCAGCCCCAGCATTTT.

The CDR3 DNA reads as TGTGCCAGCAGCGCAGCCCCCCGGGACAGGAGTAACAATGAGCAGTTCTTC. It codes for CASSAAPRDRSNNEQFF. The chain is built from TRBV2 and TRBJ2-1, with 8 bases aligning to TRBD1. CDR3 length equals 17 residues. The V and J ends lost 6 bases and 5 bases, in that order; junction bases with no gene match: 15. Germline-derived CDR1 and CDR2 are SNHLY and FYNNEI.

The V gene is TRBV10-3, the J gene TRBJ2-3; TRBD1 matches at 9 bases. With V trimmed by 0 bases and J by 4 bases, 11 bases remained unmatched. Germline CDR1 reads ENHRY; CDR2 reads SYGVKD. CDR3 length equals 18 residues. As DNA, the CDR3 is TGTGCCATCAGTGAGTCTTTAAGGCGGGACAGGGATTCAGATACGCAGTATTTT. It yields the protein CAISESLRRDRDSDTQYF.

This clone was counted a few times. The CDR3 region has the DNA TGTGCCAGCAGTGAACATATAAAGAACACTGAAGCTTTCTTT. Its translation is CASSEHIKNTEAFF. This chain uses TRBV6-1 with TRBJ1-1; D is uncertain. Trimming shortened V by 2 bases and J by 1 base, and 8 bases separated the two germline ends. The CDR3 runs to 14 residues. CDR1 MNHNS and CDR2 SASEGT come from the germline V gene.

For the CDR3, the DNA is TGTGCCAGCGGAGAAAGGACCTACGAGCAGTACTTC. It translates to CASGERTYEQYF. The chain combines TRBV27 with TRBJ2-7; D gene unclear. CDR3 length equals 12 residues. Germline assignment: CDR1 MNHEY and CDR2 SMNVEV (reference sequence). V dropped 8 bases and J dropped 2 bases, with 10 bases sitting between them.

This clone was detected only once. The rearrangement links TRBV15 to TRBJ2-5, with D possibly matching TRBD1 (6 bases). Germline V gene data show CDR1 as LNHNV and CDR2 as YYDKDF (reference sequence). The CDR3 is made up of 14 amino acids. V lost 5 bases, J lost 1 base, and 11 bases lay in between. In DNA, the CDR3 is TGTGCCACCAGCTCACGACAGGTCCAAGAGACCCAGTACTTC. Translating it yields CATSSRQVQETQYF. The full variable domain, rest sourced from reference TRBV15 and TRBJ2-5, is DAMVIQNPRYQVTQFGKPVTLSCSQTLNHNVMYWYQQKSSQAPKLLFHYYDKDFNNEADTPDNFQSRRPNTSFCFLDIRSPGLGDTAMYLCATSSRQVQETQYFGPGTRLLVL.

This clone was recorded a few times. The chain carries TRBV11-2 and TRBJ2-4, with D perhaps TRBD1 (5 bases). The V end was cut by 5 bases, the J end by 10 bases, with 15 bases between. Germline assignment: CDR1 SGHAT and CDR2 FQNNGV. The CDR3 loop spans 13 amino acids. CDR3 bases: TGTGCCAGCAGCCTGGGGCTCCCAGGGATTCAGTACTTC. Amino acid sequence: CASSLGLPGIQYF. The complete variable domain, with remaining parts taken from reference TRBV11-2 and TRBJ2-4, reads EAGVAQSPRYKIIEKRQSVAFWCNPISGHATLYWYQQILGQGPKLLIQFQNNGVVDDSQLPKDRFSAERLKGVDSTLKIQPAKLEDSAVYLCASSLGLPGIQYFGAGTRLSVL.

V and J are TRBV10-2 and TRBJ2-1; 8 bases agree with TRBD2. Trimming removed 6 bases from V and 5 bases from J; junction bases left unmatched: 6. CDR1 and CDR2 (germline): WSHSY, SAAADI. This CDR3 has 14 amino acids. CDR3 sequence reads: CASRREGPNNEQFF. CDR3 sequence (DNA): TGCGCCAGCAGACGGGAGGGCCCTAACAATGAGCAGTTCTTC.

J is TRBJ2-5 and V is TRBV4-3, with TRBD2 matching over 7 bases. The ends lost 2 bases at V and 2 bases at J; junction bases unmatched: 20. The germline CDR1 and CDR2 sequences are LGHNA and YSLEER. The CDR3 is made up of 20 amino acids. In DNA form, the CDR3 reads TGCGCCAGCAGCCAAACCTTTGGGAGCAGGGTAGGGAGGGCTCAAGAGACCCAGTACTTC. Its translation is CASSQTFGSRVGRAQETQYF.

The CDR3 loop reads CASRTVSYEQYF. The CDR3, as DNA: TGCGCCAGCCGGACGGTCTCCTACGAGCAGTACTTC. The chain carries TRBV10-2 and TRBJ2-7; the D is unclear. This CDR3 comprises 12 residues. In germline, CDR1 is WSHSY, CDR2 SAAADI. V was shortened by 8 bases and J by 0 bases, with 8 bases between the two germline ends.

The CDR3 sequence is CAWSVWAGTSYNEQFF. The CDR3 bases are TGTGCCTGGAGTGTATGGGCGGGGACCTCCTACAATGAGCAGTTCTTC. The chain recombines TRBV30 with TRBJ2-1; maybe TRBD2 (6 bases). V lost 0 bases, J lost 0 bases, and 12 bases lay in between. The germline CDR1 and CDR2 sequences are GTSNPN and SVGIG (reference sequence). CDR3 size: 16 residues.

CDR3 amino acids: CASSREARDNEQFF. CDR3 nucleotide sequence: TGTGCCAGCAGCAGAGAGGCCCGAGACAATGAGCAGTTCTTC. The rearrangement uses TRBV9 and TRBJ2-1, with unresolved D. The CDR3 runs 14 residues. Germline V CDR1 and CDR2: SGDLS, YYNGEE. Trimming took 4 bases from V and 5 from J, leaving 13 bases between them.